These T cell receptor beta chains were read from a single sample in a study of cytomegalovirus exposure and HLA in healthy donors. TCRdb's copy holds only in-frame clones and misses some; the assay was immunoSEQ multiplex PCR. Here the sample spans 150,000 to 200,000 clones, approximately 81% being singletons. Sequencing was done on a sample of PBMCs. The receptors here all came from a man in his fifties in good health and CMV-seropositive. Each CDR3 is given with its conserved first and last residue. The D gene is left open where the match is weak. Clone size is not always given. Where it is, it says once, few, many or a class for expanded clones.

TRBV30	14	TRBJ2-1	NA	TRBD2	CAWSAVAGGGEQFF	TGTGCCTGGAGTGCAGTAGCGGGAGGAGGTGAGCAGTTCTTC
TRBV6-1	14	TRBJ1-1	NA	TRBD1	CASSEAPSTGDTFF	TGTGCCAGCAGTGAAGCGCCCTCTACAGGGGATACTTTCTTT
TRBV9	13	TRBJ1-5	NA	NA	CASSVAQGQPQHF	TGTGCCAGCAGCGTAGCGCAGGGGCAGCCCCAGCATTTT
TRBV7-6	15	TRBJ1-2	NA	NA	CASSPAQQTNYGYTF	TGTGCCAGCAGCCCTGCACAGCAGACTAACTATGGCTACACCTTC
TRBV6-1	14	TRBJ1-4	NA	TRBD1	CASEWTGENEKLFF	TGTGCCAGCGAGTGGACAGGGGAAAATGAAAAACTGTTTTTT
TRBV25-1	14	TRBJ1-5	NA	NA	CASSGRGSNQPQHF	TGTGCCAGCAGTGGCAGGGGAAGCAATCAGCCCCAGCATTTT
TRBV27	15	TRBJ2-7	NA	TRBD2	CASSPRGLAGYEQYF	TGTGCCAGCAGTCCCCGGGGACTAGCGGGCTACGAGCAGTACTTC
TRBV9	15	TRBJ1-2	NA	NA	CASSANPGFNYGYTF	TGTGCCAGCAGCGCAAACCCAGGGTTTAACTATGGCTACACCTTC
TRBV6-6	14	TRBJ2-2	NA	NA	CASSRQENTGELFF	TGTGCCAGCAGTAGACAGGAGAACACCGGGGAGCTGTTTTTT
TRBV9	13	TRBJ2-5	NA	NA	CASSEDSRETQYF	TGTGCCAGCAGCGAGGACTCTCGAGAGACCCAGTACTTC
TRBV6-6	15	TRBJ2-1	few	TRBD2	CASSASGGALNEQFF	TGTGCCAGCAGCGCTAGCGGGGGGGCTCTTAATGAGCAGTTCTTC
TRBV28	15	TRBJ1-2	NA	NA	CASSRGAWGIYGYTF	TGTGCCAGCAGCCGGGGGGCCTGGGGGATCTATGGCTACACCTTC
TRBV23-1	15	TRBJ1-5	NA	NA	CASSQSGDSNQPQHF	TGCGCCAGCAGTCAATCGGGAGATAGCAATCAGCCCCAGCATTTT
TRBV9	15	TRBJ2-3	once	NA	CASSVGSVAADTQYF	TGTGCCAGCAGCGTAGGATCGGTAGCGGCAGATACGCAGTATTTT
TRBV7-2	15	TRBJ1-3	NA	NA	CASSLGSGVTDTIYF	TGTGCCAGCAGCTTAGGGTCGGGGGTGACTGACACCATATATTTT
TRBV2	17	TRBJ2-2	NA	NA	CASSEGGGGTNTGELFF	TGTGCCAGCAGCGAGGGGGGGGGTGGGACGAACACCGGGGAGCTGTTTTTT
TRBV30	15	TRBJ1-2	NA	NA	CAWKVGGNQAYGYTF	TGTGCCTGGAAGGTCGGGGGGAACCAAGCCTATGGCTACACCTTC
TRBV5-1	14	TRBJ1-1	NA	TRBD1	CASSFTGGNTEAFF	TGCGCCAGCAGCTTCACAGGGGGGAACACTGAAGCTTTCTTT
TRBV29-1	12	TRBJ2-7	NA	NA	CSAHTLGREQYF	TGCAGCGCACACACTCTGGGGCGCGAGCAGTACTTC
TRBV4-3	15	TRBJ2-6	NA	NA	CASSPDGGGANVLTF	TGCGCCAGCAGCCCCGACGGGGGTGGGGCCAACGTCCTGACTTTC
TRBV2	15	TRBJ2-1	NA	NA	CASAVRRAPYNEQFF	TGTGCCAGTGCGGTTCGGCGGGCCCCTTACAATGAGCAGTTCTTC
TRBV7-6	19	TRBJ2-1	NA	TRBD2	CASSLLAGGQQSSYNEQFF	TGTGCCAGCAGCTTGCTAGCGGGGGGGCAACAGAGCTCCTACAATGAGCAGTTCTTC
TRBV27	12	TRBJ2-7	NA	NA	CASGPTSYEQYF	TGTGCCAGCGGGCCAACCTCCTACGAGCAGTACTTC
TRBV6-5	15	TRBJ1-4	NA	NA	CATSRQATTNEKLFF	TGTGCCACCTCTCGACAGGCTACAACTAATGAAAAACTGTTTTTT
TRBV4-1	15	TRBJ1-1	NA	NA	CASSPIQGSGTEAFF	TGCGCCAGCAGCCCGATCCAGGGATCGGGCACTGAAGCTTTCTTT
TRBV5-1	15	TRBJ1-1	NA	TRBD1	CASSLGDRGMTEAFF	TGCGCCAGCAGCTTGGGGGACAGGGGGATGACTGAAGCTTTCTTT
TRBV18	14	TRBJ1-2	NA	TRBD1	CASSPVRGQGGYTF	TGTGCCAGCTCACCGGTCAGGGGGCAGGGTGGCTACACCTTC
TRBV28	12	TRBJ2-5	NA	NA	CASSLLAETQYF	TGTGCCAGCAGTTTATTAGCGGAGACCCAGTACTTC
TRBV6-8	16	TRBJ2-2	NA	NA	CASSYFSTENTGELFF	TGTGCCAGCAGTTACTTCTCGACAGAGAACACCGGGGAGCTGTTTTTT